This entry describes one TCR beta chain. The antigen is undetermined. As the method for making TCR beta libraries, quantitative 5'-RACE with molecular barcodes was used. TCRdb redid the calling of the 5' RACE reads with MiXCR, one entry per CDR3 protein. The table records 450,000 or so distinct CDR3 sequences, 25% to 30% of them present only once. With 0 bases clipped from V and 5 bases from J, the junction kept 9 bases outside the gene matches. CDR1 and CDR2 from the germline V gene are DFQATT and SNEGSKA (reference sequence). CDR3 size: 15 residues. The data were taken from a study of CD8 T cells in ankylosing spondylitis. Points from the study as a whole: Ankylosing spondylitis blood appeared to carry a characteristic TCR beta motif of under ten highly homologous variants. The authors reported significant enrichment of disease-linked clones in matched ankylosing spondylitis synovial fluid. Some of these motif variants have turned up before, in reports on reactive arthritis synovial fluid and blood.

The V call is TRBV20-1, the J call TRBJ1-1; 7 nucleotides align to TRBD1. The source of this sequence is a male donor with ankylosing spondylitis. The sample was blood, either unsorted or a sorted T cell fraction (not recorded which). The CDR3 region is CSARDVKGAQTEAFF. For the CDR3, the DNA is TGCAGTGCTAGAGACGTCAAGGGGGCGCAGACTGAAGCTTTCTTT.